These 13 T cell receptor beta chains were all obtained from the same sample, sequenced in a study of beta chain features in type 1 diabetes. Expressed TCRB transcripts were sequenced because the entire RNA isolate underwent reverse transcription. Assay used: immunoSEQ multiplex PCR; TCRdb lists only in-frame clones, some missing. The sample carries approximately 160,000 clones, less than 9.5% recorded once. The sequenced sample consisted of central memory CD4+ T cells from blood. The source is a man between 18 and 35 years old in good health.

This clone was seen more than once but under ten times. This chain connects TRBV4-2 to TRBJ2-7; TRBD1 matches 10 bases. The CDR3 is made up of 17 amino acids. Per germline, CDR1 LGHNA and CDR2 YNFKEQ. V was clipped by 1 base and J by 4 bases; unmatched bases: 10. CDR3 coding DNA: TGTGCCAGCAGCCAAGGTACCTCCGGGACAGGGGTTTACGAGCAGTACTTC. Its translation: CASSQGTSGTGVYEQYF.

Only a few counts were recorded for this clone. The chain has TRBV19 and TRBJ1-2, with a tentative D call TRBD1 (5 bases). The germline V gene encodes CDR1 LNHDA and CDR2 SQIVND (reference sequence). Trimming left V 7 bases short and J 7 bases short, with 16 bases between. This CDR3 has 13 amino acids. The CDR3 DNA follows: TGTGCCAGTATAACGGGGGGATCTGGTGGCTACACCTTC. Amino acids: CASITGGSGGYTF.

This clone was observed a single time. The chain uses TRBV6-1 and TRBJ1-6; 8 bases fit TRBD1. CDR3 length equals 14 residues. Germline values: CDR1 MNHNS, CDR2 SASEGT. The J segment lost 9 bases and the V segment lost 5 bases, leaving 6 bases of the junction unmatched. The CDR3 here is CASSRTGRGSPLHF. Written as DNA, the CDR3 is TGTGCCAGCAGTCGGACAGGGAGAGGTTCACCCCTCCACTTT.

This clone was detected a few times. CDR3 in DNA: TGTGCCAGCAGCACGGGGGGTAGCGGGAGATACTACGAGCAGTACTTC. Translating gives CASSTGGSGRYYEQYF. V gene TRBV5-5 combines with J gene TRBJ2-7; 9 nucleotides agree with TRBD2. Trimming cost V 4 bases and J 3 bases; bases outside gene matches: 11. Germline V gene lookup returns CDR1 SGHKS and CDR2 YYEKEE (reference sequence). This CDR3 comprises 16 residues.

In its sample, this clone was seen many times. This specimen includes other DNA sequences encoding the same CDR3. The chain couples TRBV29-1 to TRBJ1-1; no clear D gene. Per the germline V gene, CDR1 is SQVTM and CDR2 is ANQGSEA. The CDR3 runs 10 residues. Deletions cut 4 bases from V and 3 bases from J, with 3 bases between. The CDR3 nucleotides are TGCAGCGTTGGAGACACTGAAGCTTTCTTT. It encodes CSVGDTEAFF.

This clone was counted between two and nine times. The CDR3 reads CASSHNSAGEETQYF. Written as DNA, the CDR3 is TGTGCCAGCAGCCATAATTCTGCGGGGGAAGAGACCCAGTACTTC. The chain employs TRBV7-7 and TRBJ2-5; 7 bases are shared with TRBD2. V dropped 5 bases and J dropped 3; count of bases not matched to a gene: 9. Germline CDR1 is SSHAT and CDR2 is FNYEAQ (reference sequence). The CDR3 is made up of 15 amino acids.

This clone was observed a handful of times. The chain joins TRBV7-6 to TRBJ2-1; possibly TRBD2 for D (6 bases). The V end was cut by 2 bases, the J end by 8 bases, with 7 bases between. The CDR3 is made up of 12 amino acids. CDR1 and CDR2 from the germline V gene are SGHVS and FNYEAQ. CDR3 residues: CASSLQRDEQFF. The DNA of the CDR3 is TGTGCCAGCAGCTTACAGCGGGATGAGCAGTTCTTC.

There are many counts of this clone. The genes are TRBV29-1 and TRBJ2-3; D unresolved. This CDR3 has 12 residues. Trimming removed 6 bases from V and 7 bases from J, with 14 bases in between. The germline V gene has CDR1 SQVTM and CDR2 ANQGSEA. The CDR3 sequence: CSVPMEKHTQYF. DNA for the CDR3: TGCAGCGTGCCTATGGAGAAACATACGCAGTATTTT.

This clone was recorded many times. This chain links TRBV7-2 with TRBJ2-7, with D maybe TRBD2 (6 bases). Deletions cut 4 bases from V and 4 bases from J, with 11 bases between. In germline, CDR1 is SGHTA, CDR2 FQGNSA. The CDR3 spans 13 residues. The CDR3 sequence is CASSSGRGYEQYF. As DNA, the CDR3 is TGTGCCAGCAGCTCCGGGAGAGGGTACGAGCAGTACTTC.

The chain combines TRBV5-1 with TRBJ2-3; D unclear. Per germline, CDR1 SGHRS and CDR2 YFSETQ. The CDR3 sequence is 14 residues long. Trimming removed 0 bases at V and 0 bases at J, with 5 bases between. CDR3 DNA: TGCGCCAGCAGCTTGGAACAGAGCACAGATACGCAGTATTTT. This codes for CASSLEQSTDTQYF.

This chain joins TRBV19 and TRBJ1-1; D unresolved. Trimming left V 7 bases short and J 7 bases short, with 22 bases between. Germline V gene data show CDR1 as LNHDA and CDR2 as SQIVND (reference sequence). The CDR3 is 15 amino acids. Here the CDR3 reads CASTGSGSGSVEAFF. The CDR3 coding sequence is TGTGCCAGTACCGGGAGTGGTTCGGGGAGCGTTGAAGCTTTCTTT.

The table lists this clone with a few counts. The chain couples TRBV7-9 to TRBJ2-2, with TRBD1 matching over 8 bases. Germline V gene data show CDR1 as SEHNR and CDR2 as FQNEAQ (reference sequence). The CDR3 runs 16 residues. V lost 6 bases and J lost 1; bases outside the gene matches: 7. CDR3 in amino acids: CASRPNGQGNTGELFF. In DNA form, the CDR3 reads TGTGCCAGCAGGCCTAACGGACAGGGGAACACCGGGGAGCTGTTTTTT.

The CDR3 spells CASSVAGEGNIQYF. In DNA, the CDR3 is TGTGCCAGCAGCGTAGCGGGAGAGGGAAACATTCAGTACTTC. The V and J genes are TRBV9 and TRBJ2-4; D perhaps matches TRBD2 (6 bases). Deletions cut 0 bases from V and 6 bases from J, with 10 bases between. The CDR3 has 14 residues. The V gene's germline CDR1 is SGDLS and CDR2 YYNGEE.